Below, 8 T cell receptor beta chains from the same sample are listed, as sequenced in a study of blood T cells in healthy people across ages. Next came a second PCR, run for 7 to 11 cycles, which used a sample-barcoded 5' primer along with a J-beta primer mix. From the 5' RACE reads, TCRdb called clonotypes with MiXCR, one entry per CDR3 protein. The repertoire has hundreds of thousands of distinct CDR3 sequences, approximately 44% of them found once; the top ten carry about a fifth. Sample: blood. These receptors all stem from a man aged 55 to 69 in good health.

V is TRBV30 and J is TRBJ1-6, with D tentatively TRBD1 (5 bases). This CDR3 region has 13 residues. Germline CDR1 is GTSNPN and CDR2 is SVGIG (reference sequence). Between the trimmed V and J ends, which lost 2 bases and 9 bases, there was a span of 11 bases. CDR3 DNA sequence: TGTGCCTGGAGTCAAGATGGGGGTTCACCCCTCCACTTT. Its protein product is CAWSQDGGSPLHF.

The V and J genes are TRBV29-1 and TRBJ2-5; the D gene could be TRBD1 or TRBD2 (6 bases each). Trimming removed 4 bases at V and 5 bases at J, with 14 bases between. CDR1 and CDR2 from the germline V gene are SQVTM and ANQGSEA. The CDR3 is 13 residues long. The CDR3 sequence: CSVGGATRETQYF. The CDR3 coding sequence is TGCAGCGTTGGGGGGGCAACTAGGGAGACCCAGTACTTC.

The chain joins TRBV29-1 to TRBJ1-2; D gene ambiguous. The CDR3 loop spans 12 amino acids. V lost 1 base, J lost 8 bases, and 11 bases lay in between. Per the germline V gene, CDR1 is SQVTM and CDR2 is ANQGSEA. Here the CDR3 DNA reads TGCAGCGTTGAAGGGTTTGGATACGGCTACACCTTC. Translation gives CSVEGFGYGYTF.

This chain uses TRBV29-1 with TRBJ1-2, with 8 bases matching TRBD1. CDR3 size: 14 residues. V was pared by 6 bases and J by 8 bases, with 14 bases of the junction left unmatched. Germline V CDR1 and CDR2: SQVTM, ANQGSEA. This CDR3 is CSVTGQGPTRGYTF. CDR3 DNA: TGCAGCGTGACAGGACAGGGCCCCACTCGCGGCTACACCTTC. Full variable domain (remainder filled in from reference TRBV29-1 and TRBJ1-2): SAVISQKPSRDICQRGTSLTIQCQVDSQVTMMFWYRQQPGQSLTLIATANQGSEATYESGFVIDKFPISRPNLTFSTLTVSNMSPEDSSIYLCSVTGQGPTRGYTFGSGTRLTVV.

The chain couples TRBV7-2 to TRBJ2-7, with a possible D match to TRBD1 (6 bases). V was clipped by 5 bases and J by 2 bases, with 16 bases between them. This CDR3 is built from 15 residues. CDR1 is SGHTA, CDR2 FQGNSA, per germline. CDR3 nucleotides: TGTGCCAGCAGCGCCCCAGTGGGGGCAGCCTACGAGCAGTACTTC. Protein: CASSAPVGAAYEQYF.

This clonotype was recorded a few times. The chain carries TRBV11-1 and TRBJ2-4, with unresolved D. Judging by the DNA end, TRBJ2-7 fits better; the J call may be wrong. CDR1 is SGHAT and CDR2 is FQDESV in the germline V gene (reference sequence). The CDR3 loop spans 16 amino acids. The CDR3 sequence: CASSLRLGDTDYEQYF. Written as DNA, the CDR3 is TGTGCCAGCAGCTTGAGGTTAGGAGACACAGACTACGAGCAGTACTTC.

The CDR3 loop reads CASSRGVSTSGGKSTQYF. The CDR3 bases are TGTGCCAGCAGCCGTGGAGTATCTACTAGCGGGGGAAAGAGTACGCAGTATTTT. The rearrangement uses TRBV7-2 and TRBJ2-3, with TRBD2 identical over 11 bases. CDR1 SGHTA and CDR2 FQGNSA come from the germline V gene. V was clipped by 5 bases and J by 8 bases; unmatched bases: 18. The CDR3 has 18 amino acids. Complete variable domain (other parts from reference TRBV7-2 and TRBJ2-3): GAGVSQSPSNKVTEKGKDVELRCDPISGHTALYWYRQSLGQGLEFLIYFQGNSAPDKSGLPSDRFSAERTGGSVSTLTIQRTQQEDSAVYLCASSRGVSTSGGKSTQYFGPGTRLTVL.

The chain carries TRBV7-9 and TRBJ2-7; D call uncertain. The closer fit of TRBJ2-5 to the DNA end suggests the J call may be wrong. The germline gives CDR1 SEHNR, CDR2 FQNEAQ (reference sequence). This CDR3 has 14 residues. Here the CDR3 reads CASSRTAVRETQYF. The CDR3 nucleotides read TGTGCCAGCAGCCGGACGGCGGTGAGGGAGACCCAGTACTTC.